Reported below is one T cell receptor (beta chain). Its cognate antigen is unknown. Clones were sequenced by immunoSEQ multiplex PCR, and TCRdb holds only the in-frame ones, with some missing. Of 120,000 to 150,000 clones detected, roughly 90% appear once; the ten largest clones hold 1.5% to 2%. The trim removed 1 base at V and 2 bases at J, leaving 4 bases unmatched. CDR3 length: 16 amino acids. From germline, CDR1 is LGHNA and CDR2 YSLEER. The data originate from a study of T cell responses to AZD1222 COVID-19 vaccine. Study outcomes and limitations: Females outnumbered males among donors, who were mostly white British; clonal diversity was possibly underestimated. Repertoire samples came only from after the peak T cell response.

The starting material was peripheral blood, obtained 28 days after the second AZD1222 dose. This sequence joins TRBV4-3 and TRBJ2-1, with 8 bases aligning to TRBD1. The source of this sequence is an adult who received the AZD1222 COVID-19 vaccine. Here the CDR3 reads CASSQGQGFTYNEQFF. CDR3 nucleotides: TGCGCCAGCAGCCAAGGACAGGGGTTCACCTACAATGAGCAGTTCTTC.